A single sample is the source of the 22 T cell receptor beta chains below, sequenced in a study of glioma-infiltrating T cells. Using RNA template, CDR3s of TCR alpha and beta were amplified with iRepertoire arm-PCR. TCRdb reprocessed the multiplex PCR reads with MiXCR, giving one entry per CDR3 protein. The repertoire holds 100,000 to 150,000 distinct CDR3 sequences, with approximately 23% as singletons. The sample comprised glioma tissue, nonneoplastic brain tissue, or PBMCs (not recorded which). These receptor sequences come from a human donor with low-grade glioma or glioblastoma, undergoing nonglioma brain surgery, or in good health (not recorded which).

This clonotype has only a few counts. This rearrangement joins TRBV10-3 to TRBJ2-3; TRBD2 aligns across 13 bases. Trimming at V came to 4 bases and at J to 5 bases, leaving 6 bases not matched to a gene. CDR1 and CDR2 from the germline V gene are ENHRY and SYGVKD. The CDR3 loop spans 16 amino acids. CDR3: CAISVRLAGGLDTQYF. DNA of the CDR3: TGTGCCATCAGTGTCCGACTAGCGGGAGGTTTAGATACGCAGTATTTT.

The chain carries TRBV7-9 and TRBJ2-3, with a possible D match to TRBD2 (5 bases). Trimming removed 5 bases at V and 4 bases at J, with 16 bases between. CDR1 is SEHNR, CDR2 FQNEAQ, per germline (reference sequence). CDR3 length equals 15 residues. The CDR3 spells CASSKEASFPDTQYF. In DNA, the CDR3 is TGTGCCAGCAGCAAGGAAGCTAGCTTCCCAGATACGCAGTATTTT.

The sample holds a few counts of this clonotype. The chain couples TRBV5-8 to TRBJ2-5; 7 positions match TRBD1. Germline V gene sequence: CDR1 SGHTS, CDR2 YDEGEE. The ends lost 0 bases at V and 2 bases at J; junction bases unmatched: 4. There are 15 residues in the CDR3. The DNA for the CDR3 is TGTGCCAGCAGCTTGGGACAGGGCCGACAAGAGACCCAGTACTTC. Its translation is CASSLGQGRQETQYF.

In regard to this clonotype: This sequence may be a read error, since a much larger clone differs from it by one base. The CDR3 nucleotides are TGCAGCGTTGAACCTGAGGGAGTGAGCACAGATACGCAGTATTTT. It translates to CSVEPEGVSTDTQYF. The V call is TRBV29-1, the J call TRBJ2-3, with D possibly being TRBD2 (5 bases). The CDR3 length is 15 residues. With 2 bases removed from V and 0 bases from J, the gap between germline ends came to 12 bases. Germline CDR1 and CDR2: SQVTM and ANQGSEA.

This clonotype came up many times. The chain has TRBV4-1 and TRBJ2-7; D remains ambiguous. V lost 0 bases to trimming and J lost 7 bases, with 7 bases between them. CDR1 and CDR2 (germline): MGHRA, YSYEKL. This CDR3 has 12 residues. CDR3 in DNA: TGCGCCAGCAGCCAAGATTGGGGAGAGCAGTACTTC. Its protein is CASSQDWGEQYF.

The chain joins TRBV11-2 to TRBJ2-1, with D perhaps being TRBD1 or TRBD2 (5 bases each). The CDR3 spans 17 residues. Germline V gene data show CDR1 as SGHAT and CDR2 as FQNNGV. V dropped 1 base and J dropped 3 bases, with 16 bases sitting between them. The CDR3 is CASSLGGLGLGYNEQFF. The DNA for the CDR3 is TGTGCCAGCAGCTTAGGGGGGTTGGGGCTGGGCTACAATGAGCAGTTCTTC.

Ten or more counts support this clonotype. The junction differs from germline at one of its ends, possibly a read error. The chain joins TRBV7-2 to TRBJ2-1; 10 nucleotides agree with TRBD2. Germline lookup yields CDR1 SGHTA and CDR2 FQGNSA. The CDR3 spans 16 residues. The CDR3 reads CASGLDSLAGVNEQFF. CDR3 nucleotide sequence: TGTGCCAGCGGCTTAGATTCGCTAGCGGGAGTGAATGAGCAGTTCTTC.

At least ten counts were recorded for this clonotype. Here the CDR3 reads CASSRNRGADGYTF. DNA of the CDR3: TGTGCCAGCAGCCGAAACAGGGGCGCTGATGGCTACACCTTC. This chain connects TRBV28 to TRBJ1-2; 7 positions agree with TRBD1. CDR1 is MDHEN and CDR2 is SYDVKM in the germline V gene. The CDR3 runs to 14 residues. V was clipped by 6 bases and J by 6 bases; unmatched bases: 10.

The chain links TRBV19 to TRBJ2-1, with a weak D call TRBD1 (6 bases). Trimming cost V 6 bases and J 6 bases, with 18 bases left between them. Per germline, CDR1 LNHDA and CDR2 SQIVND (reference sequence). This CDR3 contains 15 residues. The chain's CDR3 is CASSLAGTPLNEQFF. CDR3 DNA sequence: TGTGCCAGTAGCCTTGCCGGGACACCACTCAATGAGCAGTTCTTC.

Ten or more counts support this clonotype. The chain recombines TRBV3-1 with TRBJ1-5, with 7 bases identical to TRBD1. V dropped 4 bases and J dropped 6; count of bases not matched to a gene: 6. From germline, CDR1 is LGHDT and CDR2 YNNKEL (reference sequence). This CDR3 has 14 amino acids. The CDR3 nucleotides read TGTGCCAGCAGCCTCGCAGGGGGTAGTCAGCCCCAGCATTTT. As protein: CASSLAGGSQPQHF.

The count of this clonotype is one. At one end, the junction sequence differs from germline, possibly due to a read error. The genes are TRBV7-9 and TRBJ2-1; D perhaps matches TRBD1 (5 bases). Germline loops: CDR1 SEHNR, CDR2 FQNEAQ (reference sequence). There are 15 residues in the CDR3. The CDR3 DNA follows: TGTGCCAGCCGCAGCGCCCGACTGAGAACTCGGAAGGGGCTCTTC. It yields the protein CASRSARLRTRKGLF.

Of note for this clonotype: An end of the junction does not agree with germline; a read error may underlie this. The V gene is TRBV6-1, the J gene TRBJ2-7; possible D gene TRBD2, 6 bases. From germline, CDR1 is MNHNS and CDR2 SASEGT. The length of the CDR3 is 15 residues. In DNA form, the CDR3 reads TGTGCCAGCAGTGAAGTAGAGGGAGGAACCTACGAGAAGTACTTC. It yields the protein CASSEVEGGTYEKYF.

The gene calls are TRBV20-1 and TRBJ2-3; 14 positions match TRBD2. V lost 1 base to trimming and J lost 2 bases; unmatched junction nucleotides: 5. The germline CDR1 and CDR2 sequences are DFQATT and SNEGSKA (reference sequence). The CDR3 runs 17 residues. The CDR3 DNA is TGCAGTGCTAGAGTTGGGACTAGCGGGAGTATCACAGATACGCAGTATTTT. Protein sequence: CSARVGTSGSITDTQYF.

This clonotype was seen many times. V gene TRBV3-1 combines with J gene TRBJ2-7, with 9 nucleotides matching TRBD2. V lost 3 bases and J lost 7; bases outside the gene matches: 19. Per the germline V gene, CDR1 is LGHDT and CDR2 is YNNKEL (reference sequence). The CDR3 covers 18 residues. The CDR3 protein is CASSHPLGSGGVHREQYF. Written as DNA, the CDR3 is TGTGCCAGCAGCCACCCCCTTGGTAGCGGGGGCGTTCATCGGGAGCAGTACTTC.

This clonotype was counted many times. The chain has TRBV20-1 and TRBJ2-7, with a weak D call TRBD1 (5 bases). The CDR3 sequence is 13 residues long. Germline CDR1 is DFQATT and CDR2 is SNEGSKA (reference sequence). The ends were cut back, 6 bases at V and 5 bases at J, with 17 bases in the middle. The CDR3, as DNA: TGCAGTGCCCAGGGCAGGGTGGACCACGAGCAGTACTTC. It specifies CSAQGRVDHEQYF.

A note on this clonotype: A clone one base away is much larger, so this may be a read error. The chain links TRBV28 to TRBJ2-7; D is uncertain. V lost 9 bases, J lost 3 bases, and 9 bases lay in between. The CDR3 runs 11 residues. In germline, CDR1 is MDHEN, CDR2 SYDVKM. CDR3 sequence reads: CASLHHYEQYF. Here the CDR3 DNA reads TGTGCCAGTCTTCACCACTACGAGCAGTACTTC.

This clonotype was seen at least ten times. This chain joins TRBV19 and TRBJ2-3; D gene uncertain. Germline V gene sequence: CDR1 LNHDA, CDR2 SQIVND (reference sequence). CDR3 length equals 13 residues. Trimming removed 7 bases from V and 4 bases from J, with 12 bases in between. CDR3 nucleotide sequence: TGTGCCAGTAATATGATAGGAGCAGATACGCAGTATTTT. This encodes CASNMIGADTQYF.

This clonotype turned up a few times. This rearrangement joins TRBV30 to TRBJ2-7, with unresolved D. Germline V lookup: CDR1 GTSNPN, CDR2 SVGIG (reference sequence). V lost 1 base and J 2 bases, leaving 9 bases between the germline ends. CDR3 length equals 13 residues. The CDR3 sequence is CAWSGRLTYEQYF. CDR3 sequence (DNA): TGTGCCTGGAGTGGTCGTCTCACCTACGAGCAGTACTTC.

This clonotype came up many times. The rearrangement uses TRBV10-3 and TRBJ1-1; the D is unclear. CDR3 size: 12 residues. Between the trimmed V and J ends, which lost 8 bases and 1 base, there was a span of 8 bases. The germline V gene encodes CDR1 ENHRY and CDR2 SYGVKD. The CDR3, as DNA: TGTGCCATCGTTGGGCAGAACACTGAAGCTTTCTTT. This sequence encodes CAIVGQNTEAFF.

V gene TRBV12-3 or TRBV12-4 combines with J gene TRBJ1-2, with D unresolved. The V end lost 5 bases, the J end lost 0 bases, and 13 bases lay between the germline ends. The CDR3 runs to 15 residues. The DNA for the CDR3 is TGTGCCAGCAGTCTGGCGGGAACCCCTAACTATGGCTACACCTTC. It is translated as CASSLAGTPNYGYTF.

This clonotype has a count of ten or more. The chain combines TRBV25-1 with TRBJ2-7, with D perhaps matching TRBD1 (6 bases). V lost 1 base and J lost 5, with 15 bases in between. Germline V gene lookup returns CDR1 MGHDK and CDR2 SYGVNS. This CDR3 is built from 15 residues. The CDR3 region is CASSESGQGFNEQYF. The DNA for the CDR3 is TGTGCCAGCAGTGAATCGGGACAAGGGTTCAACGAGCAGTACTTC.

There are a few counts of this clonotype. A much larger clone lies a single base off, so this may be a read error. The V call is TRBV29-1, the J call TRBJ2-5; 11 nucleotides match TRBD2. Germline V gene lookup returns CDR1 SQVTM and CDR2 ANQGSEA. The CDR3 extends over 13 amino acids. CDR3 residues: CNLQTSGEETQYF. The CDR3 nucleotides read TGCAACTTACAGACTAGCGGGGAAGAGACCCAGTACTTC.